Following are 13 T cell receptor beta chains from one sample sequenced in a study of CD8+ T cells in alopecia areata. Following extraction, RNA underwent reverse transcription to cDNA, which served as the sequencing template. TCRdb's copy holds only in-frame clones and misses some; the assay was immunoSEQ multiplex PCR. The table has about 150,000 clones, roughly 60% seen once. The sample comprised CD8+ T cells sorted from blood. Receptors originate from a human donor in good health.

This chain uses TRBV7-7 with TRBJ2-5; 7 bases agree with TRBD2. V shed 3 bases and J 4 bases; nucleotides not matched to a gene: 5. CDR1 and CDR2 (germline): SSHAT, FNYEAQ (reference sequence). The CDR3 has 14 amino acids. This CDR3 reads CASSFGAGAETQYF. CDR3 in DNA: TGTGCCAGCAGCTTTGGTGCGGGAGCAGAGACCCAGTACTTC.

A remark on this clone: One end of the junction fails to match germline, which may point to a read error. The chain joins TRBV29-1 to TRBJ2-2; 11 bases are shared with TRBD2. The CDR3 covers 16 residues. Germline CDR1 reads SQVTM; CDR2 reads ANQGSEA. The CDR3 DNA reads as TGCAGCGCTGAAATAGCGGGAGGGCCGAACACCGGGGAGCTGTTTTTT. Protein product: CSAEIAGGPNTGELFF.

This clone was seen a handful of times. The chain couples TRBV5-6 to TRBJ1-2; D is perhaps TRBD1 (6 bases). CDR1 SGHDT and CDR2 YYEEEE come from the germline V gene. The CDR3 consists of 15 residues. V was shortened by 2 bases and J by 4 bases, with 15 bases between the two germline ends. The CDR3: CASSFIGTTSYGYTF. The CDR3 DNA reads TGTGCCAGCAGCTTCATCGGGACAACGAGCTATGGCTACACCTTC.

The genes are TRBV25-1 and TRBJ2-7; no definite D call. Trimming shortened V by 3 bases and J by 6 bases, and 6 bases separated the two germline ends. This CDR3 contains 11 residues. Per germline, CDR1 MGHDK and CDR2 SYGVNS. CDR3 in DNA: TGTGCCAGCAGTGAGGTGGTCGAGCAGTACTTC. Its translation: CASSEVVEQYF.

V and J are TRBV27 and TRBJ2-2; the D call may be TRBD1 or TRBD2 (5 bases each). Trimming shortened V by 7 bases and J by 0 bases, and 9 bases separated the two germline ends. Germline V gene lookup returns CDR1 MNHEY and CDR2 SMNVEV (reference sequence). The CDR3 contains 14 residues. The CDR3 DNA sequence: TGTGCCAGCAAGGGACCAGCGAACACCGGGGAGCTGTTTTTT. It is translated as CASKGPANTGELFF.

The table lists this clone with a few counts. V and J are TRBV2 and TRBJ2-1; no firm D call. Trimming stripped 7 bases from V and 8 bases from J, with 15 bases between. This CDR3 spans 13 amino acids. The V gene's germline CDR1 is SNHLY and CDR2 FYNNEI. The CDR3 bases are TGTGCCAGCAACCTGCCCCCGGTCCATGAGCAGTTCTTC. Its protein product is CASNLPPVHEQFF. The variable domain in full, completed from reference TRBV2 and TRBJ2-1, reads EPEVTQTPSHQVTQMGQEVILRCVPISNHLYFYWYRQILGQKVEFLVSFYNNEISEKSEIFDDQFSVERPDGSNFTLKIRSTKLEDSAMYFCASNLPPVHEQFFGPGTRLTVL.

The rearrangement uses TRBV7-9 and TRBJ2-1; D is possibly TRBD2 (6 bases). The CDR3 is 15 residues long. With 2 bases removed from V and 5 bases from J, the gap between germline ends came to 13 bases. The V gene's germline CDR1 is SEHNR and CDR2 FQNEAQ (reference sequence). The CDR3 DNA reads as TGTGCCAGCAGCTTATCGAGCGGGCCCAACAATGAGCAGTTCTTC. Translating it yields CASSLSSGPNNEQFF.

This clone was counted once. The chain links TRBV28 to TRBJ2-5; D ambiguous. The V gene's germline CDR1 is MDHEN and CDR2 SYDVKM. This CDR3 is 15 amino acids long. V was shortened by 5 bases and J by 2 bases, with 15 bases between the two germline ends. In DNA form, the CDR3 reads TGTGCCAGCAGTCCCCCCCAGCCGAGACAAGAGACCCAGTACTTC. Residues: CASSPPQPRQETQYF.

The chain recombines TRBV4-2 with TRBJ2-1; no clear D. CDR3 length: 14 residues. Trimming pared 7 bases from V and 0 bases from J, leaving 10 bases between. Germline V gene lookup returns CDR1 LGHNA and CDR2 YNFKEQ. This CDR3 is CASTVALSYNEQFF. DNA for the CDR3: TGTGCCAGCACCGTCGCCCTCTCCTACAATGAGCAGTTCTTC.

The chain carries TRBV29-1 and TRBJ1-2; 8 bases fit TRBD1. The CDR3 is made up of 13 amino acids. After removal of 6 bases from V and 7 bases from J, the junction contained 10 bases not matched to a gene. From germline, CDR1 is SQVTM and CDR2 ANQGSEA. The DNA for the CDR3 is TGCAGCGTGAATCCGACAGGGGTCTTTGGCTACACCTTC. Protein sequence: CSVNPTGVFGYTF.

The table lists this clone with a few counts. The CDR3 nucleotides read TGCGCCAGCAGCCAAGATACGCCCTATGGACGGATTAGCTCTGGAAACACCATATATTTT. This translates into CASSQDTPYGRISSGNTIYF. J is TRBJ1-3 and V is TRBV4-1; D unclear. Trimming pared 0 bases from V and 0 bases from J, leaving 21 bases between. This CDR3 has 20 residues. Germline-derived CDR1 and CDR2 are MGHRA and YSYEKL.

This clone came up once. The gene calls are TRBV4-1 and TRBJ1-2; D call uncertain. The CDR3 is 15 residues long. Germline V gene lookup returns CDR1 MGHRA and CDR2 YSYEKL. Trimming stripped 1 base from V and 3 bases from J, with 12 bases between. CDR3 nucleotide sequence: TGCGCCAGCAGCCAAGGGTCGGTGATGGACTATGGCTACACCTTC. Its protein is CASSQGSVMDYGYTF.

This clone was counted once. The genes are TRBV13 and TRBJ2-1, with 7 nucleotides matching TRBD2. The germline CDR1 and CDR2 sequences are PRHDT and FYEKMQ (reference sequence). The CDR3 contains 13 residues. After removal of 4 bases from V and 8 bases from J, the junction contained 5 bases not matched to a gene. CDR3 loop: CASSSRGGHEQFF. CDR3 nucleotides: TGTGCCAGCAGCTCCCGCGGGGGACATGAGCAGTTCTTC.